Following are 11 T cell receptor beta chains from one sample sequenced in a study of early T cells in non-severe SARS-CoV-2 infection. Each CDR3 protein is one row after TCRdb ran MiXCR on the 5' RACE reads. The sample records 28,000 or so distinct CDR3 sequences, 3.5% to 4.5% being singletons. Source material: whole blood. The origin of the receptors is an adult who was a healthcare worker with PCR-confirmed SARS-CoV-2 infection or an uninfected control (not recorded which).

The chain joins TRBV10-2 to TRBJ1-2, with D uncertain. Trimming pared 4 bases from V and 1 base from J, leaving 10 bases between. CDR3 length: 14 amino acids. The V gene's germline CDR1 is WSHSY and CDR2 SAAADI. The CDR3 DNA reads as TGCGCCAGCAGTGGAAAGGAGGTTAACTATGGCTACACCTTC. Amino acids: CASSGKEVNYGYTF.

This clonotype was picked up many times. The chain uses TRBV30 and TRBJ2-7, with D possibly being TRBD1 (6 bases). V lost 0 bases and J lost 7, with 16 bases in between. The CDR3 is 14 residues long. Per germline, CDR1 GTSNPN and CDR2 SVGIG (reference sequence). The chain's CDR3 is CAWSVLQGMREQYF. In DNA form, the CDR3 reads TGTGCCTGGAGTGTACTACAGGGTATGCGGGAGCAGTACTTC.

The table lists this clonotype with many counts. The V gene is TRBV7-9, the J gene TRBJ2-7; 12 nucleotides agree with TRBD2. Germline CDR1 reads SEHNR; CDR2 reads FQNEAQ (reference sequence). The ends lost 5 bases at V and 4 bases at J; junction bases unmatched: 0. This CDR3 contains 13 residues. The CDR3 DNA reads TGTGCCAGCAGCGGACTAGCGGGGTACGAGCAGTACTTC. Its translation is CASSGLAGYEQYF.

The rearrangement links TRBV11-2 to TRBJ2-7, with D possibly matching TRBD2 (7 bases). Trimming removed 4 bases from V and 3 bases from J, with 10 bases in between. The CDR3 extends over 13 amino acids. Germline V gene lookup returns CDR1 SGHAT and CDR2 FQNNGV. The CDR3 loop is CASSSGGVYEQYF. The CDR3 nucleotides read TGTGCCAGCAGCTCGGGGGGCGTCTACGAGCAGTACTTC.

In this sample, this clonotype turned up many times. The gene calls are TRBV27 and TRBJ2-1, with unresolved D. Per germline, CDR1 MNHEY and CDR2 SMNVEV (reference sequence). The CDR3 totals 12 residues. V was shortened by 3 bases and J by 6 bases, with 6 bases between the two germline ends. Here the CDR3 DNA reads TGTGCCAGCAGTTTCCCGGGCAATGAGCAGTTCTTC. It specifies CASSFPGNEQFF.

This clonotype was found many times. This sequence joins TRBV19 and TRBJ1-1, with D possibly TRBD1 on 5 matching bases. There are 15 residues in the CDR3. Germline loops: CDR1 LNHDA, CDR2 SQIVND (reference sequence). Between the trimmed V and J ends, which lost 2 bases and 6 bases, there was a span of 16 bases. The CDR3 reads CASSIRGLSAPEAFF. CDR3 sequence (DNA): TGTGCCAGTAGTATACGGGGCCTCAGCGCCCCTGAAGCTTTCTTT.

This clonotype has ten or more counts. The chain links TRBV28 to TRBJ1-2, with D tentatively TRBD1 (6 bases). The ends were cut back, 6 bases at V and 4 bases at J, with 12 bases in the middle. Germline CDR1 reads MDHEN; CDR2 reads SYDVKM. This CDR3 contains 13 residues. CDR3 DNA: TGTGCCAGCAGCCTCACGGACAGCTATGGCTACACCTTC. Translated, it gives CASSLTDSYGYTF.

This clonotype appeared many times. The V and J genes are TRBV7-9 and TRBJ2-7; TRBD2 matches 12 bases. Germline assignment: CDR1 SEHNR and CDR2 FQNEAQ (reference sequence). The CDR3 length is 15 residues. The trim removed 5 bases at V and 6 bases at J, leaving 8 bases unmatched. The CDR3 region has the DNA TGTGCCAGCAGCCTAACTAGCGGGAGGTGGAGCGAGCAGTACTTC. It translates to CASSLTSGRWSEQYF.

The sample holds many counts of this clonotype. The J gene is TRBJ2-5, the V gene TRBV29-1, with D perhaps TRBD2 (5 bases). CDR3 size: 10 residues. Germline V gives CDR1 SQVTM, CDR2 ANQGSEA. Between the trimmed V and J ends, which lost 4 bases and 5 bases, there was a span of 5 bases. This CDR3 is CSVGGETQYF. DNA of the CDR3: TGCAGCGTTGGAGGGGAGACCCAGTACTTC.

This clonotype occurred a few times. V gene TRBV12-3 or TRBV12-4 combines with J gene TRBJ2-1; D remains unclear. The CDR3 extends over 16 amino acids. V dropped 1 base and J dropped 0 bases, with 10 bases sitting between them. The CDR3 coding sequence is TGTGCCAGCAGTTTAGAAGGTGGCCCCTCCTACAATGAGCAGTTCTTC. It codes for CASSLEGGPSYNEQFF.

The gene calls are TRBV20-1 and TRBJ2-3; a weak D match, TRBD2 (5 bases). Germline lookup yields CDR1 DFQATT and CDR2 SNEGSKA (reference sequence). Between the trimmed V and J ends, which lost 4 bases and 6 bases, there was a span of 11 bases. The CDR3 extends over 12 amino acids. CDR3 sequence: CSATKLEDTQYF. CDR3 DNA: TGCAGTGCTACGAAACTAGAGGATACGCAGTATTTT.